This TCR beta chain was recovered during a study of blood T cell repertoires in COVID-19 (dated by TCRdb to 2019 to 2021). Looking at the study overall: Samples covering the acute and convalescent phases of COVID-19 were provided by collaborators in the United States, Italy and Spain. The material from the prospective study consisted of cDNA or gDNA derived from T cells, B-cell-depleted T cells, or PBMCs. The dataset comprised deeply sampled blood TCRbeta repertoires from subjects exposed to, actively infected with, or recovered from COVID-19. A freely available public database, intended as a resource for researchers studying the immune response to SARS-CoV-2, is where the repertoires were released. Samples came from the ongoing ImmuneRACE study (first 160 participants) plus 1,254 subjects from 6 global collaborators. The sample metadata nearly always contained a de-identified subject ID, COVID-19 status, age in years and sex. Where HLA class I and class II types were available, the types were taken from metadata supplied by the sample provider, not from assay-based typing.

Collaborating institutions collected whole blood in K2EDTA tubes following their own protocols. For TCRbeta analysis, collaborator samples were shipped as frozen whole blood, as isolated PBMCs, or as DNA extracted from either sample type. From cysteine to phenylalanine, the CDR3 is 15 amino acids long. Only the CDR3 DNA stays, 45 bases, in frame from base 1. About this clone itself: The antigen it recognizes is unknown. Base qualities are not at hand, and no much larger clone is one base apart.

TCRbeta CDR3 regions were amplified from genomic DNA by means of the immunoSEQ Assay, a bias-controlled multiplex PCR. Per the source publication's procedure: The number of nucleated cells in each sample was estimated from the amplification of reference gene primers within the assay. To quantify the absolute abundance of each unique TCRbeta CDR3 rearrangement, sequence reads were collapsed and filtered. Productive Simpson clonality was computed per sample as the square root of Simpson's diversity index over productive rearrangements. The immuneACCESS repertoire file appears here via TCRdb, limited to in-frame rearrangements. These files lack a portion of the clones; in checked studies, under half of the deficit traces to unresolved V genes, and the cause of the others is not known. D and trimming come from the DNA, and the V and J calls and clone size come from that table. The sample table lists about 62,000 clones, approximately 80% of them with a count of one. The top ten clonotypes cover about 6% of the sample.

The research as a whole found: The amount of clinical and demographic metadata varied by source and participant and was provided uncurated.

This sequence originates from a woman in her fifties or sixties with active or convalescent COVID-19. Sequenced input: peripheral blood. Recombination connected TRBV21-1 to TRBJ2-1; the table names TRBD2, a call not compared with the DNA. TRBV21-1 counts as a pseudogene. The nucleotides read TGTGCCAGCAGTTGGACTAGCGGGAGCTACAATGAGCAGTTCTTC. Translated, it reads CASSWTSGSYNEQFF.